This T cell receptor (beta chain) is drawn from a study of graft-versus-host responses after intestinal transplantation. Study-level points and caveats: Some GvH clones appeared in ileal mucosa or blood before recipient bone marrow. Elevated graft-versus-host to host-versus-graft clonal ratios in allografts were recorded for patients with graft-donor T cell macrochimerism.

The data were produced by immunoSEQ multiplex PCR, yet TCRdb's version contains in-frame clones alone and is incomplete. The data hold thousands of clones, with approximately 68% observed a single time. Points on this clone: The antigen is unknown.

The CDR3 sequence is 17 residues long. Trimming cost V 6 bases and J 6 bases; bases outside gene matches: 11. The germline gives CDR1 ENHRY, CDR2 SYGVKD. Researchers processed graft tissue to release intraepithelial and lamina propria lymphocytes. This TCR came from a human patient who received an intestinal transplant, so some T cells may come from the graft donor. The input for sequencing was ileum tissue, taken roughly 260 days after intestinal transplant. The gene calls are TRBV10-3 and TRBJ1-6; 10 positions agree with TRBD1. CDR3 sequence: CAIRKRRTGGVNSPLHF. The CDR3 nucleotides read TGTGCCATCAGGAAGCGCCGGACAGGGGGTGTTAATTCACCCCTCCACTTT.